This TCR beta chain appears in the sequencing data of a study of control samples from healthy donors and cancer patients. Only in-frame clones appear in the TCRdb table, and some are missing; sequencing was by immunoSEQ multiplex PCR. The sample records about 85,000 clones, about 89% being singletons. This CDR3 contains 15 residues. The V segment lost 5 bases and the J segment 4 bases; nucleotides outside the gene matches: 5. In germline, CDR1 is ENHRY, CDR2 SYGVKD. Material: blood. The chain employs TRBV10-3 and TRBJ2-5; TRBD1 aligns across 12 bases. This TCR was sampled from a woman aged 55 to 70 in good health. The CDR3 spells CAISPGTGGLETQYF. CDR3 sequence (DNA): TGTGCCATCAGTCCGGGGACAGGGGGCCTAGAGACCCAGTACTTC.